This T cell receptor beta chain was identified during a study of blood T cell repertoires in COVID-19. Study-level information: Nucleic acid was either cDNA or gDNA, and it came from T cells, B-cell-depleted T cells, or PBMCs.

Libraries were prepared by immunoSEQ multiplex PCR; TCRdb keeps only in-frame clonotypes and omits some of them. The repertoire has 200,000 to 250,000 clones, 84% of them found once; the top ten carry more than 9%. Seattle patient enrollment occurred during active infection, with longitudinal follow-up thereafter. Per the germline V gene, CDR1 is MNHEY and CDR2 is SVGAGI. The CDR3 consists of 15 residues. Trimming took 6 bases from V and 8 from J; bases not matched to a gene: 15. The V gene is TRBV6-5, the J gene TRBJ2-7, with 8 nucleotides matching TRBD2. Sample: peripheral blood. This clonotype was obtained from a woman of 80 years or more with COVID-19, enrolled during active disease. The CDR3 nucleotides are TGTGCCAGCAGCCCCGGGGCGGGGGGACCTCGGCAGCAGTACGTC. Translated: CASSPGAGGPRQQYV.